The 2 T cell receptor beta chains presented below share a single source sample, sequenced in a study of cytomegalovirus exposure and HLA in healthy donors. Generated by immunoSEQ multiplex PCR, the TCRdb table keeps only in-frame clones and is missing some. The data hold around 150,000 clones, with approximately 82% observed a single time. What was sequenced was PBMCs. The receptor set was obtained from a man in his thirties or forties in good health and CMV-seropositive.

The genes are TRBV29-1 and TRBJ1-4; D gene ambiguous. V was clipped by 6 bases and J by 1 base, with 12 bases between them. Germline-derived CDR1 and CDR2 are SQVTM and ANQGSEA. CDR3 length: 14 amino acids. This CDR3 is CSVSGRETNEKLFF. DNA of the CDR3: TGCAGCGTCTCCGGACGGGAAACTAATGAAAAACTGTTTTTT.

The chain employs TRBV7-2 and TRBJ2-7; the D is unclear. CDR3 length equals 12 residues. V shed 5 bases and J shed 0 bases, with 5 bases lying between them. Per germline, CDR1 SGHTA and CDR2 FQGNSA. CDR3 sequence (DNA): TGTGCCAGCAGCGCCAGCTCCTACGAGCAGTACTTC. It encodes CASSASSYEQYF.